These 11 T cell receptor beta chains share one sample of origin, sequenced in a study of T-cell memory formation after mild COVID-19. TCRdb called the 5' RACE reads again in MiXCR, with one record for every CDR3 protein. The profile covers 150,000 to 200,000 distinct CDR3 sequences, with over 20% appearing a single time and more than 20% taken by the ten largest. The specimen sequenced was PBMCs or a T cell subset sorted from them (not recorded which). The receptor source for this set is an adult woman who had mild COVID-19 (a few samples of this study predate the infection). Cell type and time point are not known.

The chain is built from TRBV27 and TRBJ2-7; 9 bases agree with TRBD1. V gave up 2 bases and J gave up 3 bases; unmatched junction bases: 5. The CDR3 has 15 residues. Germline CDR1 reads MNHEY; CDR2 reads SMNVEV (reference sequence). The CDR3 coding sequence is TGTGCCAGCAGTTTAACGGGACAGGGCTTCTACGAGCAGTACTTC. It is translated as CASSLTGQGFYEQYF.

This chain connects TRBV7-6 to TRBJ2-5; tentatively, D is TRBD2 (6 bases). This CDR3 contains 13 residues. Germline loops: CDR1 SGHVS, CDR2 FNYEAQ. V was pared by 7 bases and J by 5 bases, with 14 bases between. The CDR3 DNA is TGTGCCAGCATAGGCCCGGGGGAGGAGACCCAGTACTTC. This gives the protein CASIGPGEETQYF.

The chain combines TRBV7-9 with TRBJ1-1; TRBD1 aligns across 8 bases. Trimming at V came to 5 bases and at J to 6 bases, leaving 2 bases not matched to a gene. In germline, CDR1 is SEHNR, CDR2 FQNEAQ (reference sequence). The CDR3 spans 12 residues. CDR3 loop: CASSQGAAEAFF. CDR3 DNA sequence: TGTGCCAGCAGCCAGGGGGCCGCTGAAGCTTTCTTT.

This clonotype turned up a few times. This chain connects TRBV5-1 to TRBJ2-1; TRBD2 might be the D (6 bases). V was shortened by 0 bases and J by 2 bases, with 9 bases between the two germline ends. This CDR3 comprises 15 residues. CDR1 SGHRS and CDR2 YFSETQ come from the germline V gene. CDR3 DNA sequence: TGCGCCAGCAGCTTGGTCGGGGGACCCTACAATGAGCAGTTCTTC. Translation gives CASSLVGGPYNEQFF. Supplemented by reference TRBV5-1 and TRBJ2-1, the full variable domain reads KAGVTQTPRYLIKTRGQQVTLSCSPISGHRSVSWYQQTPGQGLQFLFEYFSETQRNKGNFPGRFSGRQFSNSRSEMNVSTLELGDSALYLCASSLVGGPYNEQFFGPGTRLTVL.

The rearrangement links TRBV7-8 to TRBJ2-3; TRBD2 is a possible D gene (6 bases). The CDR3 spans 15 residues. Looked up from germline, CDR1 is SGHVS and CDR2 is FQNEAQ. V was clipped by 5 bases and J by 3 bases, with 15 bases between them. The CDR3 loop reads CASSGRSGGTDTQYF. CDR3 bases: TGTGCCAGCAGCGGACGCTCTGGGGGGACAGATACGCAGTATTTT.

The chain joins TRBV11-2 to TRBJ2-6, with D perhaps assigned TRBD1 or TRBD2 (6 bases each). Trimming pared 1 base from V and 2 bases from J, leaving 9 bases between. The CDR3 covers 16 residues. The germline gives CDR1 SGHAT, CDR2 FQNNGV. This chain's CDR3 is CASSLVGGAGANVLTF. DNA for the CDR3: TGTGCCAGCAGCTTAGTCGGGGGCGCTGGGGCCAACGTCCTGACTTTC.

V and J are TRBV27 and TRBJ2-2, with D possibly matching TRBD1 (5 bases). The V end was cut by 3 bases, the J end by 7 bases, with 9 bases between. Germline values: CDR1 MNHEY, CDR2 SMNVEV (reference sequence). CDR3 length equals 13 residues. CDR3 sequence (DNA): TGTGCCAGCAGTTTCAGGGTAGACGGGGAGCTGTTTTTT. Its protein is CASSFRVDGELFF.

V usage is TRBV30 and J usage is TRBJ1-6; D not resolved. The V gene lost 0 bases and the J gene lost 3 bases, with 9 bases spanning the gap. The CDR3 is made up of 15 amino acids. Per the germline V gene, CDR1 is GTSNPN and CDR2 is SVGIG (reference sequence). The CDR3 here is CAWSVRSDYNSPLHF. The CDR3 DNA is TGTGCCTGGAGTGTGAGGTCGGACTATAATTCACCCCTCCACTTT.

This clonotype turned up a few times. This chain uses TRBV7-9 with TRBJ1-2; D is unclear. The CDR3 contains 15 residues. V lost 3 bases and J lost 3, with 14 bases in between. The germline V gene encodes CDR1 SEHNR and CDR2 FQNEAQ (reference sequence). CDR3 sequence reads: CASSFDYGVDYGYTF. Written as DNA, the CDR3 is TGTGCCAGCAGCTTCGATTATGGGGTCGACTATGGCTACACCTTC.

This chain connects TRBV20-1 to TRBJ1-1; no reliable D call. The germline V gene encodes CDR1 DFQATT and CDR2 SNEGSKA (reference sequence). Trimming left V 3 bases short and J 6 bases short, with 5 bases between. This CDR3 has 10 amino acids. The CDR3 here is CSARGPEAFF. CDR3 nucleotides: TGCAGTGCTAGGGGCCCTGAAGCTTTCTTT.

V gene TRBV27 combines with J gene TRBJ1-2, with D possibly matching TRBD1 (5 bases). Germline loops: CDR1 MNHEY, CDR2 SMNVEV (reference sequence). The V and J ends lost 4 bases and 4 bases respectively, with 10 bases between them. This CDR3 comprises 13 residues. The CDR3 nucleotides read TGTGCCAGCAGTTGGGTGGGGGGCTATGGCTACACCTTC. Its translation is CASSWVGGYGYTF.